Shown below are 21 T cell receptor beta chains from a single sample sequenced in a study of blood T cell repertoires in COVID-19 (dated by TCRdb to about 2020). Libraries were prepared through the immunoSEQ multiplex PCR assay. As stored in TCRdb, this immuneACCESS dataset retains in-frame rearrangements with V and J assigned. A fraction of the clones does not appear; measured against another copy, unresolved V genes explain less than half of the discrepancy, and the remainder lacks a known reason. This sample is represented by 400,000 to 550,000 clones; about 89% of them were singletons. The ten largest clonotypes hold about 4.3% of the sample. Sequencing was done on a sample of peripheral blood. The receptors were gathered from a woman in her twenties or thirties with acute or convalescent COVID-19.

This sequence joins TRBV7-9 and TRBJ2-2, with 10 bases that match TRBD2. From germline, CDR1 is SEHNR and CDR2 FQNEAQ (reference sequence). The CDR3 has 19 residues. Germline trimming cut 5 bases from V and 4 bases from J; bases unmatched to any gene: 16. CDR3 residues: CASSHRQGLIAGGTGELFF. Written as DNA, the CDR3 is TGTGCCAGCAGCCATCGACAGGGATTGATAGCGGGGGGCACCGGGGAGCTGTTTTTT.

This clone showed up just once. The chain employs TRBV5-4 and TRBJ1-1; D uncertain. This CDR3 comprises 14 residues. The germline V gene has CDR1 SGHNT and CDR2 YYREEE (reference sequence). V dropped 0 bases and J dropped 1 base, with 7 bases sitting between them. The CDR3 coding sequence is TGTGCCAGCAGCTTGGGGCGAGGGAACACTGAAGCTTTCTTT. The encoded protein is CASSLGRGNTEAFF.

Points on this clone: This specimen includes other DNA sequences encoding the same CDR3. The rearrangement joins TRBV28 to TRBJ2-1; 8 nucleotides line up with TRBD2. This CDR3 region has 15 residues. The V gene end was trimmed by 6 bases and the J gene end by 4 bases; junction bases not matched to a gene: 8. Germline loops: CDR1 MDHEN, CDR2 SYDVKM. The CDR3 spells CASSPGGGVYNEQFF. CDR3 bases: TGTGCCAGCAGCCCGGGAGGGGGGGTGTACAATGAGCAGTTCTTC.

This rearrangement joins TRBV29-1 to TRBJ2-1; D might be TRBD1 (6 bases). The V end lost 7 bases, the J end lost 2 bases, and 9 bases lay between the germline ends. Germline V gene lookup returns CDR1 SQVTM and CDR2 ANQGSEA. The CDR3 totals 12 residues. CDR3 bases: TGCAGCGCTGGACAGCCCTACAATGAGCAGTTCTTC. Its protein product is CSAGQPYNEQFF.

This clone occurred once. The chain joins TRBV19 to TRBJ2-6, with TRBD1 matching over 7 bases. The V gene end was trimmed by 4 bases and the J gene end by 0 bases; junction bases not matched to a gene: 0. This CDR3 comprises 15 residues. Germline V CDR1 and CDR2: LNHDA, SQIVND (reference sequence). DNA for the CDR3: TGTGCCAGTAGTAAGGGGGCCTCTGGGGCCAACGTCCTGACTTTC. The encoded protein is CASSKGASGANVLTF. The full variable domain, completed using reference TRBV19 and TRBJ2-6, is DGGITQSPKYLFRKEGQNVTLSCEQNLNHDAMYWYRQDPGQGLRLIYYSQIVNDFQKGDIAEGYSVSREKKESFPLTVTSAQKNPTAFYLCASSKGASGANVLTFGAGSRLTVL.

The chain has TRBV27 and TRBJ1-5; 7 bases are a match to TRBD1. The CDR3 has 17 residues. Looked up from germline, CDR1 is MNHEY and CDR2 is SMNVEV (reference sequence). The V segment lost 5 bases and the J segment 1 base; nucleotides outside the gene matches: 11. CDR3 in amino acids: CASSPLSGGKSNQPQHF. The CDR3 nucleotides are TGTGCCAGCAGTCCGCTATCAGGGGGAAAGAGCAATCAGCCCCAGCATTTT.

The J gene is TRBJ1-1, the V gene TRBV4-1, with a tentative D call TRBD1 (5 bases). V lost 4 bases and J 4 bases, leaving 13 bases between the germline ends. The CDR3 is 14 residues long. Germline-derived CDR1 and CDR2 are MGHRA and YSYEKL. CDR3 protein: CASSPRGDLTEAFF. In nucleotides, the CDR3 is TGCGCCAGCAGCCCCCGGGGGGACCTCACTGAAGCTTTCTTT.

The V call is TRBV7-6, the J call TRBJ2-7; 8 bases line up with TRBD1. V lost 4 bases to trimming and J lost 2 bases; unmatched junction nucleotides: 16. The length of the CDR3 is 18 residues. CDR1 and CDR2 (germline): SGHVS, FNYEAQ. The CDR3 protein is CASSSQSYRGKNPYEQYF. The CDR3 region has the DNA TGTGCCAGCAGCTCGCAGAGCTACAGGGGGAAAAACCCCTACGAGCAGTACTTC.

The chain links TRBV30 to TRBJ2-1; 7 bases are a match to TRBD2. Germline V gene data show CDR1 as GTSNPN and CDR2 as SVGIG (reference sequence). The CDR3 extends over 14 amino acids. Trimming removed 5 bases from V and 7 bases from J; junction bases left unmatched: 11. The CDR3: CAWPPLRGMNEQFF. The CDR3 nucleotides read TGTGCCTGGCCTCCTTTGCGGGGGATGAATGAGCAGTTCTTC.

V and J are TRBV30 and TRBJ1-5, with 8 nucleotides matching TRBD1. The CDR3 runs to 14 residues. Germline V gives CDR1 GTSNPN, CDR2 SVGIG (reference sequence). The V gene end was trimmed by 4 bases and the J gene end by 7 bases; junction bases not matched to a gene: 9. The CDR3 DNA is TGTGCCTGGAACCACGGACAGGGTTTACAGCCCCAGCATTTT. Translation: CAWNHGQGLQPQHF. Full variable domain (missing parts from reference TRBV30 and TRBJ1-5): SQTIHQWPATLVQPVGSPLSLECTVEGTSNPNLYWYRQAAGRGLQLLFYSVGIGQISSEVPQNLSASRPQDRQFILSSKKLLLSDSGFYLCAWNHGQGLQPQHFGDGTRLSIL.

The table lists this clone with a few counts. The chain has TRBV21-1 and TRBJ1-5; TRBD1 is the table's D call and was not checked against the DNA. TRBV21-1 is marked as a pseudogene. The CDR3 consists of 17 residues. CDR3 DNA: TGTGCCAGCAGCAAAACGTACGGACAGCTTAGCAATCAGCCCCAGCATTTT. Its translation is CASSKTYGQLSNQPQHF.

This CDR3 reads CASSLASGQGVTNEKLFF. CDR3 bases: TGTGCCAGCAGCTTAGCGTCGGGACAGGGGGTAACTAATGAAAAACTGTTTTTT. The chain combines TRBV7-9 with TRBJ1-4; 11 bases align to TRBD1. V gave up 0 bases and J gave up 1 base; unmatched junction bases: 4. There are 18 residues in the CDR3. Germline CDR1 reads SEHNR; CDR2 reads FQNEAQ (reference sequence).

The chain is built from TRBV6-2 or TRBV6-3 and TRBJ2-3; the D gene is possibly TRBD1 (6 bases). Germline V gives CDR1 MNHEY, CDR2 SVGEGT. The V end lost 0 bases, the J end lost 1 base, and 17 bases lay between the germline ends. There are 18 residues in the CDR3. Here the CDR3 DNA reads TGTGCCAGCAGTTACTCGATAAGGGACACCGGACGCACAGATACGCAGTATTTT. Amino acid sequence: CASSYSIRDTGRTDTQYF.

The V and J genes are TRBV6-5 and TRBJ2-5; D is perhaps TRBD1 (6 bases). Germline CDR1 is MNHEY and CDR2 is SVGAGI. The CDR3 contains 14 residues. V was clipped by 6 bases and J by 5 bases, with 16 bases between them. CDR3: CASRKTLGGETQYF. Here the CDR3 DNA reads TGTGCCAGCAGAAAGACCCTAGGGGGTGAGACCCAGTACTTC.

The chain joins TRBV5-5 to TRBJ2-3; 10 bases are shared with TRBD2. Losses at the gene ends were 0 bases for V and 6 bases for J; bases not matched to a gene: 10. In germline, CDR1 is SGHKS, CDR2 YYEKEE (reference sequence). The CDR3 has 17 amino acids. The CDR3 reads CASSLGLAGALPDTQYF. CDR3 DNA sequence: TGTGCCAGCAGCTTGGGCCTAGCGGGGGCGCTCCCCGATACGCAGTATTTT.

The chain employs TRBV28 and TRBJ1-5; TRBD1 matches at 7 bases. Trimming removed 6 bases from V and 4 bases from J; junction bases left unmatched: 6. In germline, CDR1 is MDHEN, CDR2 SYDVKM. The CDR3 is 14 amino acids. This chain's CDR3 is CASSRGGYNQPQHF. CDR3 DNA: TGTGCCAGCAGCCGAGGGGGCTATAATCAGCCCCAGCATTTT.

This clone was seen a few times. The J gene is TRBJ1-3, the V gene TRBV19; TRBD1 aligns across 9 bases. Germline CDR1 and CDR2: LNHDA and SQIVND (reference sequence). The CDR3 totals 15 residues. Trimming took 4 bases from V and 3 from J; bases not matched to a gene: 4. The CDR3 sequence: CASSTQDRGGNTIYF. The CDR3 bases are TGTGCCAGTAGTACCCAGGACAGGGGTGGAAACACCATATATTTT.

The CDR3 sequence: CASSLGSSSYNEQFF. DNA for the CDR3: TGTGCCAGCAGCCTCGGGTCCAGCTCCTACAATGAGCAGTTCTTC. V gene TRBV11-3 combines with J gene TRBJ2-1, with unresolved D. CDR3 size: 15 residues. Germline-derived CDR1 and CDR2 are SGHNT and YENEEA. V lost 5 bases to trimming and J lost 0 bases, with 11 bases between them. Together with reference TRBV11-3 and TRBJ2-1, the CDR3 gives the full variable domain: EAGVVQSPRYKIIEKKQPVAFWCNPISGHNTLYWYLQNLGQGPELLIRYENEEAVDDSQLPKDRFSAERLKGVDSTLKIQPAELGDSAVYLCASSLGSSSYNEQFFGPGTRLTVL.

V gene TRBV15 combines with J gene TRBJ2-2; D perhaps matches TRBD2 (6 bases). The CDR3 has 16 residues. Germline loops: CDR1 LNHNV, CDR2 YYDKDF (reference sequence). V lost 5 bases to trimming and J lost 7 bases, with 20 bases between them. The CDR3 reads CATSQKGLGRSGELFF. CDR3 sequence (DNA): TGTGCCACCAGCCAAAAGGGGCTGGGGAGGAGCGGGGAGCTGTTTTTT.

J is TRBJ2-7 and V is TRBV18, with TRBD1 matching over 11 bases. This CDR3 region has 14 residues. CDR1 and CDR2 (germline): KGHSH, LQKENI. V was clipped by 5 bases and J by 4 bases; unmatched bases: 4. The DNA for the CDR3 is TGTGCCAGCTCAACCGGACAGGGGGCATACGAGCAGTACTTC. Translated, it gives CASSTGQGAYEQYF.

This clone was picked up one time. The CDR3 loop reads CASSLLANTEAFF. The DNA for the CDR3 is TGTGCCAGCAGTTTGTTGGCGAACACTGAAGCTTTCTTT. The chain employs TRBV12-3 or TRBV12-4 and TRBJ1-1, with D hard to call. V was clipped by 3 bases and J by 1 base, with 6 bases between them. The CDR3 extends over 13 amino acids.